The rows below give T cell receptor beta chains drawn from one sample of a study of cytomegalovirus exposure and HLA in healthy donors. Assay: immunoSEQ multiplex PCR; the TCRdb copy retains only in-frame clones and omits some. This listing includes just over 60,000 clones. Sequences were obtained from PBMCs. The receptors derive from a man aged 25 to 45 in good health and CMV-seropositive. Each CDR3 is given with its conserved first and last residue.

j_call v_call cdr3_aa
TRBJ2-3 TRBV5-4 CASSQGQLSTDTQYF
TRBJ2-3 TRBV5-1 CASSSISGGVTDTQYF
TRBJ2-3 TRBV11-3 CASSYGGGDPDTQYF
TRBJ2-2 TRBV7-6 CASSPRRNTGELFF
TRBJ1-3 TRBV6-5 CASATSGNTIYF
TRBJ1-2 TRBV6-1 CASSEAPPGGFNYGYTF
TRBJ1-1 TRBV6-5 CASRDGDIANTEAFF
TRBJ2-2 TRBV7-2 CASSLVAGGAPGELFF
TRBJ2-7 TRBV27 CASRVAGSSYEQYF
TRBJ2-1 TRBV30 CAWSSGLAGGRWYNEQFF
TRBJ2-7 TRBV10-3 CAIRGLVHEQYF
TRBJ2-3 TRBV18 CASSPTGGTDTQYF
TRBJ2-7 TRBV27 CASSLGQEYEQYF
TRBJ2-1 TRBV19 CASSIWRTAGGDNEQFF
TRBJ2-7 TRBV5-1 CASSADTGTAYEQYF
TRBJ1-4 TRBV7-8 CASSPSGQGREKLFF
TRBJ2-5 TRBV9 CASSVEASQTQYF
TRBJ1-1 TRBV7-9 CASVTSDFYSAFF
TRBJ2-1 TRBV7-6 CASSTGNSDQIADNEQFF
TRBJ2-7 TRBV29-1 CSVALDQGFHEQYF
TRBJ1-2 TRBV6-5 CASKDRGLANYGYTF
TRBJ2-1 TRBV5-6 CASSLVRGGKFF
TRBJ1-2 TRBV29-1 CSVVTGTGRGGYTF
TRBJ2-5 TRBV5-1 CASSLGQVAQETQYF
TRBJ1-2 TRBV2 CASTDQGQIRGSGYTF
TRBJ2-3 TRBV29-1 CSVEVGHSGSSGTDTQYF
TRBJ2-5 TRBV6-5 CASSPYPGAEKTQYF
TRBJ2-5 TRBV7-6 CASSLGTGVAPETQYF